Below, 29 T cell receptor beta chains from the same sample are listed, as sequenced in a study of vaccination and CD4 T cells after COVID-19. These receptors are not linked to any known antigen. Treatment: approximately nine-day PBMC culture with coronavirus spike peptide pools or control peptides (ViraFEST assay). One should note that the unexposed donor's CD4+ T cells were collected before the COVID-19 pandemic (2011-2018). Oncomine TCR Beta short-read sequencing was applied to DNA from cultured CD4+ T cells. Cultured CD4+ T cells were the source of extracted genomic DNA. TCRdb fed the PCR reads into MiXCR, producing one record per CDR3 protein. Among thousands of distinct CDR3 sequences listed, about two fifths were seen once. Sequencing input: CD4+ T cells from blood, cultured in vitro. These receptors all come from a human donor in good health.

This clonotype was seen a few times. This sequence joins TRBV30 and TRBJ1-5; D is ambiguous. The CDR3 is 14 residues long. CDR1 and CDR2 from the germline V gene are GTSNPN and SVGIG (reference sequence). Trimming took 0 bases from V and 6 from J, leaving 12 bases between them. The CDR3: CAWSVPSGGQPQHF. The CDR3 bases are TGTGCCTGGAGTGTTCCCAGTGGTGGTCAGCCCCAGCATTTT.

CDR3 protein: CASSSQVSGNTIYF. Written as DNA, the CDR3 is TGTGCCAGCAGCTCGCAGGTCTCTGGAAACACCATATATTTT. The V and J genes are TRBV7-9 and TRBJ1-3; D is unclear. The CDR3 is 14 amino acids. Germline values: CDR1 SEHNR, CDR2 FQNEAQ (reference sequence). V lost 4 bases and J 0 bases, leaving 7 bases between the germline ends. The whole variable domain, filled in from reference TRBV7-9 and TRBJ1-3, reads DTGVSQNPRHKITKRGQNVTFRCDPISEHNRLYWYRQTLGQGPEFLTYFQNEAQLEKSRLLSDRFSAERPKGSFSTLEIQRTEQGDSAMYLCASSSQVSGNTIYFGEGSWLTVV.

The chain recombines TRBV7-9 with TRBJ2-1; TRBD2 matches at 7 bases. CDR1 SEHNR and CDR2 FQNEAQ come from the germline V gene (reference sequence). Trimming at V came to 0 bases and at J to 7 bases, leaving 9 bases not matched to a gene. The CDR3 runs to 16 residues. The CDR3 DNA follows: TGTGCCAGCAGCTTAGCAGGTGCGGGAGTCTTAAATGAGCAGTTCTTC. Translated, it gives CASSLAGAGVLNEQFF.

The sample holds a few counts of this clonotype. This chain links TRBV27 with TRBJ2-7; weak D call: TRBD2 (6 bases). The V end lost 8 bases, the J end lost 8 bases, and 22 bases lay between the germline ends. Germline V gene lookup returns CDR1 MNHEY and CDR2 SMNVEV (reference sequence). This CDR3 contains 14 residues. CDR3 nucleotides: TGTGCCAGCTCCCCCCCGGGAGACTTTACGCAGCAGTACTTC. This sequence encodes CASSPPGDFTQQYF.

This clonotype was observed a few times. This chain joins TRBV19 and TRBJ2-7; possibly TRBD1 for D (6 bases). The germline V gene has CDR1 LNHDA and CDR2 SQIVND (reference sequence). With 6 bases removed from V and 6 bases from J, the gap between germline ends came to 18 bases. The CDR3 is 14 residues long. As DNA, the CDR3 is TGTGCCAGTAGCTTCACAGGGTTCGCACTCGAGCAGTACTTC. Translation: CASSFTGFALEQYF.

This chain links TRBV4-2 with TRBJ1-2; 7 nucleotides agree with TRBD1. Germline V lookup: CDR1 LGHNA, CDR2 YNFKEQ. V shed 2 bases and J 4 bases; nucleotides not matched to a gene: 4. The CDR3 covers 14 residues. CDR3 DNA sequence: TGTGCCAGCAGCCAACCTAGGGACAGCTATGGCTACACCTTC. Protein: CASSQPRDSYGYTF.

J is TRBJ2-7 and V is TRBV6-1, with 10 bases identical to TRBD1. V was clipped by 8 bases and J by 6 bases; unmatched bases: 10. Germline V gene data show CDR1 as MNHNS and CDR2 as SASEGT. The CDR3 spans 14 residues. CDR3 DNA: TGTGCCAGCGGGGCAGACAGGGGGCGGGTCGAGCAGTACTTC. This translates into CASGADRGRVEQYF.

The V and J genes are TRBV24-1 and TRBJ2-1; TRBD2 might be the D (5 bases). The CDR3 totals 15 residues. CDR1 KGHDR and CDR2 SFDVKD come from the germline V gene. V was shortened by 7 bases and J by 0 bases, with 12 bases between the two germline ends. CDR3 sequence: CATSQTGSSYNEQFF. DNA of the CDR3: TGTGCCACCAGCCAGACTGGGAGCTCCTACAATGAGCAGTTCTTC.

This clonotype was seen a few times. The chain joins TRBV11-1 to TRBJ2-7, with D possibly TRBD2 on 6 matching bases. The CDR3 length is 15 residues. CDR1 and CDR2 (germline): SGHAT, FQDESV (reference sequence). The V and J ends lost 6 bases and 0 bases respectively, with 15 bases between them. The CDR3 region has the DNA TGTGCCAGCAGACGTCCGGAGGGGAGCTCCTACGAGCAGTACTTC. Its protein product is CASRRPEGSSYEQYF.

This clonotype occurred a few times. The gene calls are TRBV7-2 and TRBJ2-2; D possibly corresponds to TRBD1 (6 bases). In germline, CDR1 is SGHTA, CDR2 FQGNSA. The CDR3 totals 16 residues. V lost 2 bases to trimming and J lost 3 bases, with 13 bases between them. CDR3 protein: CASSLLNPGDTGELFF. In DNA form, the CDR3 reads TGTGCCAGCAGCTTACTAAATCCAGGGGACACCGGGGAGCTGTTTTTT.

The chain employs TRBV25-1 and TRBJ2-3; 7 bases align to TRBD2. The CDR3 spans 15 residues. J gave up 3 bases and V 1 base, and 4 bases lay outside the gene matches. Germline V CDR1 and CDR2: MGHDK, SYGVNS. CDR3 sequence (DNA): TGTGCCAGCAGTGAATGGAACGGGGGGACAGATACGCAGTATTTT. This codes for CASSEWNGGTDTQYF.

This clonotype has a handful of counts. The rearrangement uses TRBV7-2 and TRBJ1-1, with 8 positions matching TRBD1. The CDR3 loop spans 13 amino acids. The V segment lost 4 bases and the J segment 7 bases; nucleotides outside the gene matches: 5. CDR1 and CDR2 (germline): SGHTA, FQGNSA. Written as DNA, the CDR3 is TGTGCCAGCAGCTCCAACAGGGGGGGTGAAGCTTTCTTT. This codes for CASSSNRGGEAFF.

J is TRBJ2-2 and V is TRBV6-1; D might be TRBD1 (5 bases). Per germline, CDR1 MNHNS and CDR2 SASEGT. The CDR3 is 16 residues long. The V and J ends lost 10 bases and 0 bases respectively, with 18 bases between them. The CDR3 reads CATRQSQVTNTGELFF. The CDR3 DNA is TGTGCCACCAGACAGTCACAGGTGACGAACACCGGGGAGCTGTTTTTT.

This clonotype was counted only a few times. CDR3 residues: CASSQGQGYGYTF. For the CDR3, the DNA is TGTGCCAGCAGCCAGGGACAGGGCTATGGCTACACCTTC. The chain uses TRBV7-2 and TRBJ1-2, with 9 bases that match TRBD1. Germline CDR1 SGHTA, CDR2 FQGNSA. The CDR3 is 13 residues long. Losses at the gene ends were 5 bases for V and 4 bases for J; bases not matched to a gene: 2.

CDR3 residues: CASSPRLNTQYF. CDR3 nucleotide sequence: TGTGCCAGCTCACCACGACTGAATACGCAGTATTTT. The V and J genes are TRBV18 and TRBJ2-3; D remains ambiguous. Trimming stripped 1 base from V and 7 bases from J, with 6 bases between. The CDR3 runs to 12 residues. The germline CDR1 and CDR2 sequences are KGHSH and LQKENI.

This clonotype occurred a few times. This chain joins TRBV24-1 and TRBJ1-2; TRBD1 aligns across 12 bases. Trimming removed 6 bases from V and 7 bases from J; junction bases left unmatched: 8. The length of the CDR3 is 15 residues. Germline V gene lookup returns CDR1 KGHDR and CDR2 SFDVKD. CDR3 loop: CATSQPGQGASGYTF. CDR3 sequence (DNA): TGTGCCACCAGTCAACCGGGACAGGGGGCTTCTGGCTACACCTTC.

This chain uses TRBV27 with TRBJ1-2, with 10 bases fitting TRBD1. Germline-derived CDR1 and CDR2 are MNHEY and SMNVEV (reference sequence). The trim removed 5 bases at V and 6 bases at J, leaving 12 bases unmatched. The CDR3 length is 16 residues. CDR3 DNA: TGTGCCAGCAGTCCCAACTATATCGGGACAGGGGATGGCTACACCTTC. Translating gives CASSPNYIGTGDGYTF.

The gene calls are TRBV7-9 and TRBJ2-7; D is ambiguous. Germline CDR1 and CDR2: SEHNR and FQNEAQ (reference sequence). Trimming shortened V by 5 bases and J by 2 bases, and 10 bases separated the two germline ends. This CDR3 comprises 13 residues. CDR3 amino acids: CASSPDVTYEQYF. The CDR3 DNA sequence: TGTGCCAGCAGCCCGGACGTCACCTACGAGCAGTACTTC.

The chain links TRBV7-2 to TRBJ2-7; weak D call: TRBD1 (6 bases). Germline lookup yields CDR1 SGHTA and CDR2 FQGNSA. The CDR3 loop spans 15 amino acids. Trimming left V 2 bases short and J 6 bases short, with 17 bases between. The CDR3 sequence is CASSLTHGRGREQYF. CDR3 DNA sequence: TGTGCCAGCAGCTTAACGCACGGCAGGGGCCGCGAGCAGTACTTC.

This sequence joins TRBV7-6 and TRBJ2-3; the match to TRBD2 covers 7 bases. The CDR3 runs 16 residues. Germline V CDR1 and CDR2: SGHVS, FNYEAQ. V trimming: 5 bases; J trimming: 4 bases; junction bases outside the gene matches: 12. CDR3 region: CASSAGGGLVADTQYF. The CDR3 nucleotides are TGTGCCAGCAGCGCAGGTGGAGGACTAGTGGCAGATACGCAGTATTTT.

The chain combines TRBV2 with TRBJ2-7; TRBD2 matches at 11 bases. J lost 1 base, V lost 2 bases, and 10 bases had no gene match. Germline V CDR1 and CDR2: SNHLY, FYNNEI. CDR3 length: 18 residues. The CDR3 DNA reads as TGTGCCAGCAGTGAATCTCCCCTTACTAGCGGGAGATCCTACGAGCAGTACTTC. Its protein is CASSESPLTSGRSYEQYF. The whole variable domain, filled in from reference TRBV2 and TRBJ2-7, reads EPEVTQTPSHQVTQMGQEVILRCVPISNHLYFYWYRQILGQKVEFLVSFYNNEISEKSEIFDDQFSVERPDGSNFTLKIRSTKLEDSAMYFCASSESPLTSGRSYEQYFGPGTRLTVT.

The chain uses TRBV6-2 or TRBV6-3 and TRBJ2-7; no definite D call. The CDR3 runs 12 residues. Germline CDR1 is MNHEY and CDR2 is SVGEGT. V was cut by 3 bases and J by 6 bases, with 9 bases left in between. The CDR3 DNA reads as TGTGCCAGCAGTTATTTGGGCTCCGAGCAGTACTTC. This sequence encodes CASSYLGSEQYF.

The chain employs TRBV7-2 and TRBJ2-5; 9 positions match TRBD1. The CDR3 runs to 17 residues. The ends lost 0 bases at V and 0 bases at J; junction bases unmatched: 5. Germline lookup yields CDR1 SGHTA and CDR2 FQGNSA. CDR3 coding DNA: TGTGCCAGCAGCTTAGCGTGGGGACAGGGATACCAAGAGACCCAGTACTTC. Its translation is CASSLAWGQGYQETQYF.

This clonotype came up once. The J gene is TRBJ1-2, the V gene TRBV12-3 or TRBV12-4; TRBD1 might be the D (6 bases). V lost 5 bases to trimming and J lost 2 bases, with 21 bases between them. The CDR3 is made up of 17 amino acids. Here the CDR3 DNA reads TGTGCCAGCAGTCTACATCGTGGGGGCCAGGTGAACTATGGCTACACCTTC. Translated: CASSLHRGGQVNYGYTF.

J is TRBJ2-7 and V is TRBV7-2; D remains ambiguous. The CDR3 runs to 14 residues. The V gene lost 3 bases and the J gene lost 3 bases, with 12 bases spanning the gap. The germline V gene encodes CDR1 SGHTA and CDR2 FQGNSA. The CDR3 DNA reads TGTGCCAGCAGCTTTCAATTCGACGGCTACGAGCAGTACTTC. This translates into CASSFQFDGYEQYF.

J is TRBJ2-3 and V is TRBV24-1; weak D call: TRBD1 (5 bases). With 9 bases removed from V and 4 bases from J, the gap between germline ends came to 19 bases. Germline V lookup: CDR1 KGHDR, CDR2 SFDVKD. The CDR3 is made up of 15 amino acids. The CDR3: CATGAELPGPDTQYF. The CDR3 DNA follows: TGTGCCACCGGGGCGGAGCTGCCAGGCCCAGATACGCAGTATTTT.

The genes are TRBV7-3 and TRBJ2-2; D remains ambiguous. The germline V and J ends were trimmed by 5 bases and 2 bases, with 9 bases remaining between them. Germline lookup yields CDR1 SGHTA and CDR2 FQGTGA. CDR3 length equals 14 residues. The CDR3 DNA follows: TGTGCCAGCAGCGATGTGGGTAACACCGGGGAGCTGTTTTTT. It translates to CASSDVGNTGELFF.

Concerning this clonotype: A junction end diverges from the germline sequence, so it may reflect a read error. The chain joins TRBV7-7 to TRBJ2-5, with D perhaps matching TRBD2 (6 bases). CDR1 is SSHAT, CDR2 FNYEAQ, per germline (reference sequence). The CDR3 contains 13 residues. CDR3: CASSLGGEETQYF. The CDR3 region has the DNA TGTGCTAGCAGCTTAGGCGGGGAGGAGACCCAGTACTTC. The variable domain in full, completed from reference TRBV7-7 and TRBJ2-5, reads GAGVSQSPRYKVTKRGQDVTLRCDPISSHATLYWYQQALGQGPEFLTYFNYEAQPDKSGLPSDRFSAERPEGSISTLTIQRTEQRDSAMYRCASSLGGEETQYFGPGTRLLVL.

The genes are TRBV19 and TRBJ2-1, with TRBD2 matching 10 bases. The germline CDR1 and CDR2 sequences are LNHDA and SQIVND (reference sequence). V was clipped by 2 bases and J by 2 bases; unmatched bases: 12. The CDR3 extends over 19 amino acids. This CDR3 reads CASSISSGRVGIAYNEQFF. CDR3 DNA: TGTGCCAGTAGTATATCTAGCGGGAGAGTAGGAATAGCCTACAATGAGCAGTTCTTC. Full variable domain (rest looked up from reference TRBV19 and TRBJ2-1): DGGITQSPKYLFRKEGQNVTLSCEQNLNHDAMYWYRQDPGQGLRLIYYSQIVNDFQKGDIAEGYSVSREKKESFPLTVTSAQKNPTAFYLCASSISSGRVGIAYNEQFFGPGTRLTVL.